Presented here are 21 T cell receptor beta chains from one specimen sequenced in a study of T cell repertoires in cytomegalovirus infection. No antigens are known for them. TCRdb reprocessed the reads via MiXCR and lists one record per CDR3 protein. In the table there are hundreds of thousands of distinct CDR3 sequences, under 40% of which are singletons. Sequenced material: cultured CD8+ T cells from PBMCs, taken from culture after CMV antigen stimulation. These receptors were collected from a human donor in good health (CMV status not recorded). Some clones in this sample may be carry-over from other donors' samples.

The chain joins TRBV20-1 to TRBJ2-7; TRBD1 is a possible D gene (5 bases). The CDR3 is made up of 13 amino acids. Per the germline V gene, CDR1 is DFQATT and CDR2 is SNEGSKA (reference sequence). With 0 bases removed from V and 2 bases from J, the gap between germline ends came to 8 bases. The CDR3 nucleotides are TGCAGTGCTAGAGACAGGGAAGCCTACGAGCAGTACTTC. Amino acids: CSARDREAYEQYF.

This clonotype was picked up a small number of times. The CDR3 loop is CASGSMTGSNQPQHF. The CDR3 nucleotides are TGTGCTAGTGGTTCGATGACAGGGTCTAATCAGCCCCAGCATTTT. The rearrangement uses TRBV12-5 and TRBJ1-5, with 7 positions matching TRBD1. This CDR3 has 15 amino acids. With V trimmed by 4 bases and J by 4 bases, 7 bases remained unmatched. Germline V gene sequence: CDR1 LGHNT, CDR2 FRNRAP.

This clonotype occurred a few times. The genes are TRBV5-5 and TRBJ2-7; TRBD2 matches at 7 bases. After removal of 0 bases from V and 5 bases from J, the junction contained 11 bases not matched to a gene. Germline V gene sequence: CDR1 SGHKS, CDR2 YYEKEE (reference sequence). The CDR3 runs 16 residues. The CDR3 DNA reads TGTGCCAGCAGCTTGGGCGCAGGGCTAGCGGTCCACGAGCAGTACTTC. This sequence encodes CASSLGAGLAVHEQYF.

This clonotype was observed a few times. The V and J genes are TRBV9 and TRBJ2-1, with D hard to call. In germline, CDR1 is SGDLS, CDR2 YYNGEE. The CDR3 covers 15 residues. V dropped 3 bases and J dropped 7 bases, with 17 bases sitting between them. As DNA, the CDR3 is TGTGCCAGCAGCGGCCTGGCCCGATTTCTTAATGAGCAGTTCTTC. It codes for CASSGLARFLNEQFF.

This clonotype was counted only a few times. The chain links TRBV7-9 to TRBJ1-2; the D is unclear. Trimming stripped 5 bases from V and 1 base from J, with 26 bases between. The CDR3 extends over 19 amino acids. Germline V gives CDR1 SEHNR, CDR2 FQNEAQ (reference sequence). CDR3 DNA: TGTGCCAGCAGCCACCGGCGCCGAGGAATGCCAAACCATAACTATGGCTACACCTTC. This sequence encodes CASSHRRRGMPNHNYGYTF.

This clonotype was recorded only once. This chain links TRBV29-1 with TRBJ2-3; D possibly matches TRBD1 or TRBD2 (5 bases each). Trimming stripped 1 base from V and 4 bases from J, with 15 bases between. Per the germline V gene, CDR1 is SQVTM and CDR2 is ANQGSEA. CDR3 size: 15 residues. The CDR3 here is CSVEGGSSTADTQYF. In nucleotides, the CDR3 is TGCAGCGTTGAAGGGGGGTCCTCCACCGCAGATACGCAGTATTTT.

This clonotype has a handful of counts. The rearrangement links TRBV13 to TRBJ2-1, with TRBD1 matching over 7 bases. CDR1 PRHDT and CDR2 FYEKMQ come from the germline V gene (reference sequence). This CDR3 spans 12 amino acids. Germline trimming cut 3 bases from V and 10 bases from J; bases unmatched to any gene: 3. CDR3 sequence (DNA): TGTGCCAGCAGCTTTGACAGGGACGAGCAGTTCTTC. Amino acids: CASSFDRDEQFF.

This clonotype appeared a few times. The chain couples TRBV6-5 to TRBJ2-5; a possible D gene is TRBD2 (5 bases). The CDR3 consists of 15 residues. With 6 bases removed from V and 1 base from J, the gap between germline ends came to 15 bases. Per the germline V gene, CDR1 is MNHEY and CDR2 is SVGAGI. This CDR3 is CASSPPGAAQETQYF. The DNA for the CDR3 is TGTGCCAGCAGCCCTCCAGGAGCGGCCCAAGAGACCCAGTACTTC.

This chain joins TRBV19 and TRBJ2-3, with 10 bases matching TRBD2. The CDR3 extends over 14 amino acids. Germline CDR1 and CDR2: LNHDA and SQIVND (reference sequence). With 3 bases clipped from V and 9 bases from J, the junction kept 6 bases outside the gene matches. CDR3 coding DNA: TGTGCCAGTAGTATTAGCGGGGGGCTCGTAACGCAGTATTTT. Residues: CASSISGGLVTQYF.

The chain is built from TRBV7-6 and TRBJ1-1; D unresolved. Trimming removed 2 bases from V and 11 bases from J, with 12 bases in between. In germline, CDR1 is SGHVS, CDR2 FNYEAQ. This CDR3 is 12 amino acids long. The CDR3 protein is CASSLWALLAFF. The CDR3 DNA is TGTGCCAGCAGCTTATGGGCGCTGTTGGCTTTCTTT.

In this sample, this clonotype turned up a few times. V usage is TRBV5-5 and J usage is TRBJ1-4; D is ambiguous. CDR3 size: 15 residues. Germline CDR1 SGHKS, CDR2 YYEKEE (reference sequence). The V gene lost 4 bases and the J gene lost 5 bases, with 15 bases spanning the gap. CDR3 coding DNA: TGTGCCAGCAGCGGAGTGAATACGGGAAATGAAAAACTGTTTTTT. Protein product: CASSGVNTGNEKLFF.

This clonotype was counted a few times. The chain joins TRBV4-1 to TRBJ2-7, with 7 bases matching TRBD2. From germline, CDR1 is MGHRA and CDR2 YSYEKL. V lost 2 bases to trimming and J lost 7 bases; unmatched junction nucleotides: 11. The length of the CDR3 is 15 residues. The DNA of the CDR3 is TGCGCCAGCAGCCAAATCGCTGGGGGGGGTAGGGAGCAGTACTTC. As protein: CASSQIAGGGREQYF.

This clonotype has ten or more counts. The chain uses TRBV6-6 and TRBJ1-1; D is uncertain. The CDR3 spans 13 residues. Trimming cost V 2 bases and J 1 base, with 5 bases left between them. In germline, CDR1 is MNHNY, CDR2 SVGAGI (reference sequence). CDR3 loop: CASSYTANTEAFF. Here the CDR3 DNA reads TGTGCCAGCAGTTACACGGCGAACACTGAAGCTTTCTTT.

V and J are TRBV7-9 and TRBJ2-7; 7 nucleotides align to TRBD2. Germline lookup yields CDR1 SEHNR and CDR2 FQNEAQ (reference sequence). This CDR3 has 12 amino acids. With V trimmed by 5 bases and J by 5 bases, 3 bases remained unmatched. CDR3: CASSGGRDEQYF. The CDR3 bases are TGTGCCAGCAGCGGGGGGAGGGACGAGCAGTACTTC.

This chain connects TRBV7-4 to TRBJ2-7; possibly TRBD1 for D (5 bases). The V and J ends lost 3 bases and 7 bases respectively, with 10 bases between them. The CDR3 is 12 residues long. CDR1 SGHVT and CDR2 SQSDAQ come from the germline V gene. The chain's CDR3 is CASSFDRVEQYF. For the CDR3, the DNA is TGTGCCAGCAGCTTCGACAGAGTGGAGCAGTACTTC.

This clonotype has at least ten counts. The chain joins TRBV7-8 to TRBJ2-1; either TRBD1 or TRBD2 may fit D (6 bases each). The ends were cut back, 2 bases at V and 8 bases at J, with 25 bases in the middle. The CDR3 runs to 18 residues. Germline V gene lookup returns CDR1 SGHVS and CDR2 FQNEAQ. The CDR3 nucleotides read TGTGCCAGCAGCTTACGGATAATCGGGGGCACCTTAAAGGATGAGCAGTTCTTC. Encoded protein: CASSLRIIGGTLKDEQFF.

The chain combines TRBV4-1 with TRBJ1-1; D might be TRBD1 (5 bases). Deletions cut 0 bases from V and 11 bases from J, with 16 bases between. CDR1 and CDR2 (germline): MGHRA, YSYEKL. The CDR3 length is 14 residues. DNA for the CDR3: TGCGCCAGCAGCCAAGAGAGACCCCGGGACGGCGCTTTCTTT. As protein: CASSQERPRDGAFF.

The chain uses TRBV20-1 and TRBJ1-4; tentatively, D is TRBD1 (5 bases). Trimming took 5 bases from V and 0 from J, leaving 10 bases between them. Germline V gene lookup returns CDR1 DFQATT and CDR2 SNEGSKA (reference sequence). The length of the CDR3 is 14 residues. The DNA of the CDR3 is TGCAGTGCTGGGACTTCATCAACTAATGAAAAACTGTTTTTT. Encoded protein: CSAGTSSTNEKLFF.

This clonotype appeared once. At one of its ends the junction is not consistent with the germline gene, which may arise from a read error. The rearrangement links TRBV6-1 to TRBJ2-1; the match to TRBD2 covers 13 bases. Germline V CDR1 and CDR2: MNHNS, SASEGT. This CDR3 region has 17 residues. The CDR3 protein is CTSSSGLAGASSHEQFF. CDR3 nucleotides: TGTACCAGCAGCTCAGGACTAGCGGGGGCCTCGAGCCATGAGCAGTTCTTC.

A few counts support this clonotype. CDR3 DNA: TGTGCCAGCACTAGCGGGGGCACAGATACGCAGTATTTT. Its protein is CASTSGGTDTQYF. V and J are TRBV27 and TRBJ2-3; 9 nucleotides align to TRBD2. The CDR3 is 13 amino acids. V lost 7 bases to trimming and J lost 1 base; unmatched junction nucleotides: 0. Looked up from germline, CDR1 is MNHEY and CDR2 is SMNVEV (reference sequence).

This clonotype has a handful of counts. J is TRBJ1-2 and V is TRBV28; no clear D gene. The CDR3 has 14 amino acids. V dropped 2 bases and J dropped 6 bases, with 13 bases sitting between them. CDR1 MDHEN and CDR2 SYDVKM come from the germline V gene. The CDR3: CASSLSGYFDGYTF. The CDR3 nucleotides read TGTGCCAGCAGTTTAAGTGGCTATTTCGATGGCTACACCTTC.